The entry that follows covers one T cell receptor beta chain sequence. Its antigen is undetermined. This sample was taken from a study of chemoradiotherapy in HPV16-positive cancers. Points from the study as a whole: HPV-specific T cells were functionally defined from only a couple of HPV16-positive patients. Candidate HPV-specific clones and E7-related TCR motifs grew in tumor during treatment.

The CDR3 runs to 15 residues. Trimming left V 0 bases short and J 1 base short, with 9 bases between. Repertoires were generated with immunoSEQ multiplex PCR, while TCRdb's copy carries only in-frame clones and drops some. Found here are around 33,000 clones, around 87% of them singletons; the top ten hold approximately 2.3%. The sequence came from a human donor with HPV-associated anogenital cancer. The chain uses TRBV23-1 and TRBJ1-1; D not resolved. TRBV23-1 counts as an open reading frame of uncertain function. The specimen was blood, collected from a patient who underwent chemoradiotherapy. The CDR3 here is CASSQSPAPNTEAFF. In DNA, the CDR3 is TGCGCCAGCAGTCAATCTCCTGCGCCGAACACTGAAGCTTTCTTT.